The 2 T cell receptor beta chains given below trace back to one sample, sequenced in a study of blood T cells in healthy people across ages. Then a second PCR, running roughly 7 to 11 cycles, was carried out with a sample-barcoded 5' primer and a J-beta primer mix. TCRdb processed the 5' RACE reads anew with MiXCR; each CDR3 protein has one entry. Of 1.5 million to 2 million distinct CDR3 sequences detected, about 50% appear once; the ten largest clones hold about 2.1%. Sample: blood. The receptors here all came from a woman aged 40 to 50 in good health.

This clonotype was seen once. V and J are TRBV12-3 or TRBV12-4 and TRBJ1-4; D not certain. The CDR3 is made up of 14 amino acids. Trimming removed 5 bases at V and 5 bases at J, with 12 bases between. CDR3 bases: TGTGCCAGCAGTGCTTCGGGTCAGAATGAAAAACTGTTTTTT. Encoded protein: CASSASGQNEKLFF.

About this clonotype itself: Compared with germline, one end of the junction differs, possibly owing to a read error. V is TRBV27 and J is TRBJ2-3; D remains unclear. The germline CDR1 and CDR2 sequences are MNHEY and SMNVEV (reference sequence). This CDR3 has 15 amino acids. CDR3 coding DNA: TGTGCCAGCAGCTCATTTACCCGAAGCACAGACACGCAGTATTTT. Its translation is CASSSFTRSTDTQYF.